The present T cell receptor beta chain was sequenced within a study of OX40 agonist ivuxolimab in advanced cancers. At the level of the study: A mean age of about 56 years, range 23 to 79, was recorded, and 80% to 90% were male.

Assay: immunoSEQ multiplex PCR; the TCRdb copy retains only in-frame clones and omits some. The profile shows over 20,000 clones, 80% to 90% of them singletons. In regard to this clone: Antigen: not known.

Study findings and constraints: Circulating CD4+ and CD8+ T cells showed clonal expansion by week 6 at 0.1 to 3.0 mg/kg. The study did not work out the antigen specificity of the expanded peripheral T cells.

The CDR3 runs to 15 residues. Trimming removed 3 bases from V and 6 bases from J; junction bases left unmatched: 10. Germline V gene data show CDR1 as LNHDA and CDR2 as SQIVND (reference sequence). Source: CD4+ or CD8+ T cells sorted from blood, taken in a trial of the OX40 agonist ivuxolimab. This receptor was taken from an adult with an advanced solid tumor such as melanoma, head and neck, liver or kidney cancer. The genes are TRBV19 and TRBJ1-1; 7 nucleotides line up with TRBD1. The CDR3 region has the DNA TGTGCCAGTAGTATGTCAGGGGGATGGGGGCCTGAAGCTTTCTTT. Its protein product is CASSMSGGWGPEAFF.